Below are 21 T cell receptor beta chains sequenced from a single sample in a study of blood T cell repertoires in COVID-19. Clones were sequenced by immunoSEQ multiplex PCR, and TCRdb holds only the in-frame ones, with some missing. The sample yields roughly 79,000 clones, approximately 88% seen once. Sequenced material: peripheral blood. These receptors were collected from a woman aged 45-65 years with acute or convalescent COVID-19.

The chain joins TRBV27 to TRBJ2-3; D not resolved. Per the germline V gene, CDR1 is MNHEY and CDR2 is SMNVEV (reference sequence). The CDR3 runs 11 residues. The V gene lost 8 bases and the J gene lost 2 bases, with 5 bases spanning the gap. Here the CDR3 DNA reads TGTGCCAGCTTCCACACAGATACGCAGTATTTT. Its protein product is CASFHTDTQYF.

V usage is TRBV5-1 and J usage is TRBJ2-1; perhaps TRBD2 as D (6 bases). The germline CDR1 and CDR2 sequences are SGHRS and YFSETQ. CDR3 size: 16 residues. Trimming stripped 1 base from V and 2 bases from J, with 13 bases between. The CDR3 coding sequence is TGCGCCAGCAGCTTGCTGCAACGGGGGACCTACAATGAGCAGTTCTTC. It specifies CASSLLQRGTYNEQFF.

This chain links TRBV6-6 with TRBJ1-1; TRBD1 might be the D (6 bases). The V gene's germline CDR1 is MNHNY and CDR2 SVGAGI (reference sequence). The CDR3 spans 13 residues. V was trimmed by 7 bases and J by 4 bases, leaving 13 bases between them. The CDR3 nucleotides are TGTGCCAGCACCCCCACAGGGCGCACTGAAGCTTTCTTT. It codes for CASTPTGRTEAFF.

V usage is TRBV12-3 or TRBV12-4 and J usage is TRBJ2-5, with TRBD2 matching over 7 bases. CDR3 length equals 13 residues. Trimming cost V 4 bases and J 11 bases; bases outside gene matches: 10. CDR3 sequence: CASSSGTTRDQYF. In nucleotides, the CDR3 is TGTGCCAGCAGTTCGGGGACTACAAGAGATCAGTACTTC.

CDR3 protein: CASSRDRGPEAFF. CDR3 coding DNA: TGTGCCAGCAGTCGGGACAGGGGACCTGAAGCTTTCTTT. The chain uses TRBV28 and TRBJ1-1; the match to TRBD1 covers 10 bases. Germline assignment: CDR1 MDHEN and CDR2 SYDVKM. There are 13 residues in the CDR3. Losses at the gene ends were 5 bases for V and 6 bases for J; bases not matched to a gene: 3.

V usage is TRBV2 and J usage is TRBJ1-2; 9 bases are shared with TRBD1. The CDR3 has 14 residues. Germline CDR1 SNHLY, CDR2 FYNNEI. Germline trimming cut 7 bases from V and 1 base from J; bases unmatched to any gene: 4. The CDR3 loop reads CASNPTGGNYGYTF. The CDR3 bases are TGTGCCAGCAATCCGACAGGGGGTAACTATGGCTACACCTTC.

The V and J genes are TRBV5-4 and TRBJ2-5; TRBD1 is a possible D gene (6 bases). The CDR3 sequence is 14 residues long. Germline CDR1 SGHNT, CDR2 YYREEE (reference sequence). V was cut by 4 bases and J by 2 bases, with 12 bases left in between. This CDR3 reads CASSRTGHQETQYF. As DNA, the CDR3 is TGTGCCAGCAGCCGCACAGGGCATCAAGAGACCCAGTACTTC.

Sample share makes this clone medium-sized. The chain employs TRBV2 and TRBJ2-2; the match to TRBD2 covers 14 bases. This CDR3 contains 16 residues. Per the germline V gene, CDR1 is SNHLY and CDR2 is FYNNEI. Trimming removed 6 bases from V and 4 bases from J; junction bases left unmatched: 4. In DNA, the CDR3 is TGTGCCAGCAGCTGGACTAGCGGGGGGAGCACCGGGGAGCTGTTTTTT. It codes for CASSWTSGGSTGELFF.

The rearrangement uses TRBV15 and TRBJ2-3; 7 nucleotides match TRBD1. CDR3 length: 17 residues. The J segment lost 6 bases and the V segment lost 5 bases, leaving 17 bases of the junction unmatched. Germline V gene data show CDR1 as LNHNV and CDR2 as YYDKDF (reference sequence). CDR3 sequence reads: CATSPDRESHFGDTQYF. The CDR3 bases are TGTGCCACCAGCCCCGACAGGGAATCTCACTTTGGCGATACGCAGTATTTT.

This clone has a handful of counts. The genes are TRBV10-3 and TRBJ1-5; D unresolved. CDR1 is ENHRY and CDR2 is SYGVKD in the germline V gene. The CDR3 has 16 residues. V lost 2 bases, J lost 7 bases, and 18 bases lay in between. Here the CDR3 reads CAISETTLTTGQPQHF. The CDR3 region has the DNA TGTGCCATCAGTGAGACCACTCTTACAACGGGGCAGCCCCAGCATTTT.

V and J are TRBV25-1 and TRBJ2-7, with 9 bases fitting TRBD1. CDR1 and CDR2 (germline): MGHDK, SYGVNS. With 1 base clipped from V and 6 bases from J, the junction kept 7 bases outside the gene matches. This CDR3 is 15 amino acids long. The CDR3 nucleotides read TGTGCCAGCAGTGAATCAGGGACAGGGAGGTTCGAGCAGTACTTC. Protein sequence: CASSESGTGRFEQYF.

V usage is TRBV4-3 and J usage is TRBJ1-6; D ambiguous. V was shortened by 0 bases and J by 6 bases, with 3 bases between the two germline ends. Germline values: CDR1 LGHNA, CDR2 YSLEER. This CDR3 comprises 13 residues. Written as DNA, the CDR3 is TGCGCCAGCAGCCAAGACATTAATTCACCCCTCCACTTT. It is translated as CASSQDINSPLHF.

By sample share, this clone is medium-sized. The chain links TRBV18 to TRBJ2-1; D is unclear. V lost 1 base to trimming and J lost 9 bases, with 7 bases between them. CDR3 size: 12 residues. CDR1 is KGHSH, CDR2 LQKENI, per germline. The CDR3 sequence: CASSPRSGEQFF. The CDR3 DNA reads TGTGCCAGCTCACCACGTAGTGGTGAGCAGTTCTTC.

The chain uses TRBV5-4 and TRBJ1-1; tentatively, D is TRBD1 (5 bases). V gave up 5 bases and J gave up 1 base, with 12 bases separating them. The CDR3 spans 14 residues. Germline V gene data show CDR1 as SGHNT and CDR2 as YYREEE (reference sequence). DNA for the CDR3: TGTGCCAGCAGAAAACAGGAACCGAACACTGAAGCTTTCTTT. Its translation is CASRKQEPNTEAFF. The full variable domain, with the rest looked up from reference TRBV5-4 and TRBJ1-1, is ETGVTQSPTHLIKTRGQQVTLRCSSQSGHNTVSWYQQALGQGPQFIFQYYREEENGRGNFPPRFSGLQFPNYSSELNVNALELDDSALYLCASRKQEPNTEAFFGQGTRLTVV.

J is TRBJ2-5 and V is TRBV7-2; TRBD1 matches 7 bases. Trimming removed 4 bases from V and 5 bases from J; junction bases left unmatched: 16. CDR1 is SGHTA, CDR2 FQGNSA, per germline. This CDR3 spans 17 amino acids. The CDR3 coding sequence is TGTGCCAGCAGCTCCGCCCCCGTGTCAGGGGGTCAGGAGACCCAGTACTTC. Translation: CASSSAPVSGGQETQYF.

The genes are TRBV2 and TRBJ2-1, with 8 bases fitting TRBD1. The CDR3 covers 15 residues. In germline, CDR1 is SNHLY, CDR2 FYNNEI. The junction had 8 bases not matched to a gene; V was cut back by 6 bases and J by 4 bases. CDR3 DNA sequence: TGTGCCAGCAGCTCAGACAGGGGTTTATACAATGAGCAGTTCTTC. The encoded protein is CASSSDRGLYNEQFF. Filled out from reference TRBV2 and TRBJ2-1, the complete variable domain reads EPEVTQTPSHQVTQMGQEVILRCVPISNHLYFYWYRQILGQKVEFLVSFYNNEISEKSEIFDDQFSVERPDGSNFTLKIRSTKLEDSAMYFCASSSDRGLYNEQFFGPGTRLTVL.

This clone was recorded only once. V gene TRBV24-1 combines with J gene TRBJ2-1; D is perhaps TRBD1 (5 bases). Germline loops: CDR1 KGHDR, CDR2 SFDVKD. Trimming removed 5 bases from V and 5 bases from J, with 18 bases in between. CDR3 length: 16 amino acids. The CDR3 reads CATSGSSRAGNNEQFF. In nucleotides, the CDR3 is TGTGCCACCAGTGGCAGCTCCCGTGCAGGGAACAATGAGCAGTTCTTC.

The chain uses TRBV6-5 and TRBJ1-2; D remains ambiguous. Trimming pared 0 bases from V and 0 bases from J, leaving 8 bases between. This CDR3 comprises 15 residues. Germline V gene sequence: CDR1 MNHEY, CDR2 SVGAGI. The CDR3 nucleotides read TGTGCCAGCAGTTACTCGACGGGTTCTAACTATGGCTACACCTTC. This translates into CASSYSTGSNYGYTF.

The V call is TRBV6-5, the J call TRBJ2-4; no firm D call. The CDR3 extends over 13 amino acids. CDR1 and CDR2 from the germline V gene are MNHEY and SVGAGI. Trimming stripped 7 bases from V and 4 bases from J, with 11 bases between. CDR3 coding DNA: TGTGCCAGCACGGAGAACTCTAAAAACATTCAGTACTTC. This translates into CASTENSKNIQYF.

The chain joins TRBV11-1 to TRBJ2-7, with D hard to call. V was cut by 0 bases and J by 1 base, with 4 bases left in between. This CDR3 is built from 13 residues. Germline CDR1 is SGHAT and CDR2 is FQDESV (reference sequence). CDR3 nucleotide sequence: TGTGCCAGCAGCTTAGCCCCGTCCTACGAGCAGTACTTC. Translated, it gives CASSLAPSYEQYF.

This sequence joins TRBV27 and TRBJ1-5; perhaps TRBD1 as D (6 bases). CDR3 size: 13 residues. Germline CDR1 reads MNHEY; CDR2 reads SMNVEV (reference sequence). Trimming removed 6 bases from V and 7 bases from J, with 13 bases in between. The CDR3 DNA reads as TGTGCCAGCAGAACAGGGATTGGACAGCCCCAGCATTTT. It specifies CASRTGIGQPQHF.